Listed below are T cell receptor beta chains from one sample, sequenced in a study of hypomethylating agent response in myelodysplastic syndrome. Generated by immunoSEQ multiplex PCR, the TCRdb table keeps only in-frame clones and is missing some. The sample yields approximately 11,000 clones, about 83% seen once. The source material was bone marrow, sampled before or after starting hypomethylating agent treatment for myelodysplastic syndrome (not recorded which). The source is a human donor with myelodysplastic syndrome. Both conserved end residues are part of each CDR3. A D gene is named only where the DNA matches it firmly. Only part of the rows carry a size: once, few, many, or a class if the clone is expanded.

V	J	size	D	DNA	CDR3
TRBV19	TRBJ1-2	NA	NA	TGTGCCAGTAGTATCCCGGATCGGACGGGAGCTAACTATGGCTACACCTTC	CASSIPDRTGANYGYTF
TRBV19	TRBJ2-1	NA	NA	TGTGCCAGTAGTAGGCCCTTGACGGGGAATGAGCAGTTCTTC	CASSRPLTGNEQFF
TRBV5-6	TRBJ1-4	NA	NA	TGTGCCAGCACCCTGACGGGGAGATCTAATGAAAAACTGTTTTTT	CASTLTGRSNEKLFF
TRBV6-6	TRBJ1-4	few	NA	TGTGCCAGCAGTTACTCGGGCGCCGAAAATGAAAAACTGTTTTTT	CASSYSGAENEKLFF
TRBV6-5	TRBJ2-5	NA	NA	TGTGCCAGCAGTTCCTCGGGACTCTTAGGGACCCAGTACTTC	CASSSSGLLGTQYF
TRBV27	TRBJ2-3	NA	TRBD2	TGTGCCAGCAGTTACGGGCTAGCGGAAACAGATACGCAGTATTTT	CASSYGLAETDTQYF
TRBV12-2	TRBJ1-5	few	NA	TGTGCAAGTCGCCAGGTGCAGCCCCAGCATTTT	CASRQVQPQHF
TRBV6-1	TRBJ2-1	NA	TRBD2	TGTGCCGTGACCGGGACTAGCGGGAGTTTTAATGAGCAGTTCTTC	CAVTGTSGSFNEQFF
TRBV25-1	TRBJ2-7	NA	TRBD1	TGTGCCAGCAGTGAAGTGGGACAGTCCCACGAGCAGTACTTC	CASSEVGQSHEQYF
TRBV21-1	TRBJ2-4	NA	NA	TGTGCCAGCAGCATAAGAGGTACTACTAGCGGGGGCAAAAACATTCAGTACTTC	CASSIRGTTSGGKNIQYF
TRBV5-1	TRBJ1-4	NA	TRBD1	TGCGCCAGCAGCTTGGCCACGACAGGGGCTAATGAAAAACTGTTTTTT	CASSLATTGANEKLFF
TRBV29-1	TRBJ1-2	NA	NA	TGCAGCTCGTTATGGGGGAACTATGGCTACACCTTC	CSSLWGNYGYTF
TRBV10-1	TRBJ2-3	NA	NA	TGCGCCAGCAGTGAGGTTCGACAGGGAGGAACAGATACGCAGTATTTT	CASSEVRQGGTDTQYF
TRBV19	TRBJ2-1	NA	NA	TGTGCCAGTAGTACCCCACCGGACTACAATGAGCAGTTCTTC	CASSTPPDYNEQFF
TRBV9	TRBJ1-3	NA	NA	TGTGCCAGCAGCGTCACGGGATCGCCCTCTGGAAACACCATATATTTT	CASSVTGSPSGNTIYF
TRBV25-1	TRBJ1-5	NA	NA	TGTGCCAGCAGGTCCCCTGGAGGACCCCAGCATTTT	CASRSPGGPQHF
TRBV5-1	TRBJ1-6	NA	NA	TGCGCCAGCAGCCCGGACGGCCACTATAATTCACCCCTCCACTTT	CASSPDGHYNSPLHF
TRBV6-4	TRBJ2-7	NA	TRBD2	TGTGCCAGCAGCTCCCGGGGGGTTAGCTCCTACGAGCAGTACTTC	CASSSRGVSSYEQYF
TRBV5-4	TRBJ1-2	NA	NA	TGTGCCAGCAGCTCGGGGGTAAGCTCCTATGGCTACACCTTC	CASSSGVSSYGYTF
TRBV4-1	TRBJ2-7	once	NA	TGCGCCAGCAGCGCTCGGGACGGCTCCTACGAGCAGTACTTC	CASSARDGSYEQYF
TRBV14	TRBJ2-3	NA	NA	TGTGCCAGCAGCCAAGTAGACGGTTGGGGGGACGGCACGCAGTATTTT	CASSQVDGWGDGTQYF
TRBV6-5	TRBJ1-2	NA	NA	TGTGCCAGCACTTATACCGGTGGGGGCTATGGCTACACCTTC	CASTYTGGGYGYTF
TRBV9	TRBJ2-5	NA	NA	TGTGCCAGCAGCGTGGGGGGAGCCGAGGAGACCCAGTACTTC	CASSVGGAEETQYF
TRBV7-9	TRBJ1-1	NA	NA	TGTGCCAGCAGCCCACAGGGCTCGTACACTGAAGCTTTCTTT	CASSPQGSYTEAFF
TRBV7-9	TRBJ2-7	once	NA	TGTGCCAGCAGCTTCCCCGGGACCAACTACGAGCAGTACTTC	CASSFPGTNYEQYF
TRBV30	TRBJ1-2	NA	NA	TGTGCCTGGAGTGTAACAGGGCTCTGGGGCTACACCTTC	CAWSVTGLWGYTF
TRBV7-2	TRBJ2-7	NA	NA	TGTGCCAGCAGCAGGCTGGGGGTAGCAGCCTACGAGCAGTACTTC	CASSRLGVAAYEQYF
TRBV29-1	TRBJ2-1	few	TRBD2	TGCAGCTGGGAGGGACCAAACAATGAGCAGTTCTTC	CSWEGPNNEQFF
TRBV28	TRBJ2-6	NA	TRBD1	TGTGCCAGCAGTCGACAGGGCTCTGGGGCCAACGTCCTGACTTTC	CASSRQGSGANVLTF
TRBV19	TRBJ2-2	NA	TRBD2	TGTGCCAGTAGTATTCACAGGGGCGGGACTAGCGTTTACAACGGGGAGCTGTTTTTT	CASSIHRGGTSVYNGELFF
TRBV6-5	TRBJ2-2	NA	NA	TGTGCCAGCAGCTCCCAGTTGGGCACCGGGGAGCTGTTTTTT	CASSSQLGTGELFF
TRBV4-2	TRBJ2-3	NA	NA	TGTGCCAGCAAGGAGGTAGATACGCAGTATTTT	CASKEVDTQYF
TRBV7-2	TRBJ2-7	few	NA	TGTGCCAGCAGTTCCCGGGCCTACGAGCAGTACTTC	CASSSRAYEQYF
TRBV9	TRBJ2-7	NA	NA	TGTGCCAGCAGCTCCCACGGGGATCCCTACGAGCAGTACTTC	CASSSHGDPYEQYF
TRBV7-9	TRBJ2-7	NA	NA	TGTGCCAGCAGCTTGCGGGTAAGCTCCTACGAGCAGTACTTC	CASSLRVSSYEQYF
TRBV19	TRBJ2-7	NA	TRBD1	TGTGCCAGCGGGACAGGGGGCTACGAGCAGTACTTC	CASGTGGYEQYF
TRBV30	TRBJ1-5	NA	NA	TGTGCCTGGAGTATAACAGGGAAGCAGCCCCAGCATTTT	CAWSITGKQPQHF
TRBV7-3	TRBJ2-6	NA	NA	TGTGCCAGCAGTTCCCGGGCGTTTGGGGCCAACGTCCTGACTTTC	CASSSRAFGANVLTF
TRBV11-2	TRBJ1-1	once	NA	TGTGCCAGCAGCTTAGTAGGGTCGATGAACACTGAAGCTTTCTTT	CASSLVGSMNTEAFF
TRBV27	TRBJ2-1	NA	NA	TGTGCCAGCAGTTTTGTAGGGGATGAGCAGTTCTTC	CASSFVGDEQFF
TRBV10-3	TRBJ1-3	NA	NA	TGTGCCATCAGAGGAAACACCATATATTTT	CAIRGNTIYF
TRBV27	TRBJ2-7	few	NA	TGTGCCAGCAGCAGGACTCTTATCGACGAGCAGTACTTC	CASSRTLIDEQYF
TRBV15	TRBJ1-2	NA	NA	TGTGCCACCAGCAGAGGAGGGGACGGCCCCTATGGCTACACCTTC	CATSRGGDGPYGYTF
TRBV5-4	TRBJ2-7	NA	TRBD1	TGTGCCAGCAGCTCTCCGGACAGGGGGCCCCCGGGCGAGCAGTACTTC	CASSSPDRGPPGEQYF
TRBV7-2	TRBJ2-1	NA	TRBD2	TGTGCCAGCAGCTTAAGTCGGGGGGGTTACAATGAGCAGTTCTTC	CASSLSRGGYNEQFF
TRBV28	TRBJ2-7	NA	TRBD1	TGTGCCAGCAGTCTATTCCCGACAGGGAAGTACGAGCAGTACTTC	CASSLFPTGKYEQYF
TRBV7-2	TRBJ1-5	NA	NA	TGTGCCAGCAGCTTAGAAGGAGGGTTTAATCAGCCCCAGCATTTT	CASSLEGGFNQPQHF
TRBV18	TRBJ1-1	NA	NA	TGTGCCAGCTCACCAGTCGGGGGGCGATTGACTGAAGCTTTCTTT	CASSPVGGRLTEAFF
TRBV4-1	TRBJ2-7	NA	NA	TGCGCCAGCAGCCAAGAAGGCCGATCGCCCGCGGGGGAGCAGTACTTC	CASSQEGRSPAGEQYF
TRBV11-2	TRBJ1-3	NA	NA	TGTGCCAGCAGCTTAGACTTCTTTGGAAACACCATATATTTT	CASSLDFFGNTIYF
TRBV27	TRBJ1-2	NA	NA	TGTGCCAGCAGTTTCAGGGGTTTTGAGGATGGCTACACCTTC	CASSFRGFEDGYTF
TRBV28	TRBJ2-1	NA	NA	TGTGCCAGCAGTTTAGTGAATGAGCAGTTCTTC	CASSLVNEQFF
TRBV30	TRBJ1-1	NA	NA	TGTGCCTGGAGGATCGGCGGGACAATGAACACTGAAGCTTTCTTT	CAWRIGGTMNTEAFF
TRBV30	TRBJ1-2	NA	NA	TGTGCCCTCAGCATCACCAAAATCGGCTACACCTTC	CALSITKIGYTF